This T cell receptor beta chain was found in a study of cytomegalovirus exposure and HLA in healthy donors. CDR1 SGDLS and CDR2 YYNGEE come from the germline V gene. The CDR3 sequence is 14 residues long. Trimming took off 4 bases at V and 4 bases at J, with 14 bases between the two ends. 60 Vbeta and 13 Jbeta primers were used in PCR. Generated by immunoSEQ multiplex PCR, the TCRdb table keeps only in-frame clones and is missing some. The table includes around 98,000 clones, about 81% detected once. The gene calls are TRBV9 and TRBJ1-1; perhaps TRBD1 as D (5 bases). The sequenced material came from PBMCs. The clonotype comes from a man aged 40-49 years in good health and CMV-seronegative. The CDR3: CASSHNPGPTEAFF. Here the CDR3 DNA reads TGTGCCAGCAGCCACAATCCAGGGCCCACTGAAGCTTTCTTT.